A single sample is the source of the 20 T cell receptor beta chains below, sequenced in a study of T-cell reconstitution after alpha-beta-depleted transplantation in children (dated by TCRdb to the mid-2010s). The library was generated by PCR. The run used an Illumina HiSeq 2500. To normalize quantification of the TCRbeta repertoire, the TCR libraries were built with molecular barcoding that relied on unique molecular identifiers. TCRdb handled the public reads itself, with Q25 trimming in fastp and clone calling in MiXCR, and kept productive beta chains. Each record represents a unique CDR3 protein, reported with the most common genes and DNA among its rows. The sample table holds about 190,000 distinct CDR3 sequences, of which about 6.4% were seen once. The ten biggest clones cover 3% to 3.5% of the sample. The material was PBMCs from the stem cell graft donor, obtained from the stem cell graft. These TCRs come from a human donor who donated a stem cell graft to a child with Wiskott-Aldrich syndrome.

This clonotype was counted ten times or more. The V call is TRBV5-5, the J call TRBJ2-7; TRBD2 is a possible D gene (6 bases). Germline V gene sequence: CDR1 SGHKS, CDR2 YYEKEE (reference sequence). The CDR3 has 16 residues. Trimming removed 1 base from V and 0 bases from J, with 14 bases in between. In nucleotides, the CDR3 is TGTGCCAGCAGCTTGAAAGGCGGGGTCATCTCCTACGAGCAGTACTTC. Its translation: CASSLKGGVISYEQYF.

This clonotype was seen more than once but under ten times. The chain employs TRBV19 and TRBJ2-5; 7 bases match TRBD1. Looked up from germline, CDR1 is LNHDA and CDR2 is SQIVND (reference sequence). The V segment lost 10 bases and the J segment 3 bases; nucleotides outside the gene matches: 8. The CDR3 loop spans 13 amino acids. CDR3 amino acids: CATSGQEKETQYF. Written as DNA, the CDR3 is TGTGCCACCTCAGGACAGGAGAAAGAGACCCAGTACTTC.

In its sample, this clonotype was seen many times. The chain uses TRBV6-5 and TRBJ2-4; possibly TRBD1 for D (5 bases). Trimming shortened V by 2 bases and J by 1 base, and 12 bases separated the two germline ends. Germline values: CDR1 MNHEY, CDR2 SVGAGI. This CDR3 is 16 amino acids long. The CDR3 DNA reads TGTGCCAGCAGTTACCCCCAGGGATTTGCCAAAAACATTCAGTACTTC. It codes for CASSYPQGFAKNIQYF.

Ten or more counts support this clonotype. V usage is TRBV6-1 and J usage is TRBJ2-7; weak D call: TRBD1 (6 bases). The CDR3 extends over 12 amino acids. Germline V gene sequence: CDR1 MNHNS, CDR2 SASEGT. The germline V and J ends were trimmed by 7 bases and 7 bases, with 14 bases remaining between them. CDR3 sequence reads: CASTIGQSEQYF. For the CDR3, the DNA is TGTGCCAGCACTATCGGACAGTCAGAGCAGTACTTC.

This clonotype was picked up a small number of times. The chain uses TRBV20-1 and TRBJ1-1; possible D gene TRBD1, 5 bases. The CDR3 totals 13 residues. V was trimmed by 5 bases and J by 4 bases, leaving 14 bases between them. Germline V gene data show CDR1 as DFQATT and CDR2 as SNEGSKA (reference sequence). CDR3 sequence: CSAPLDGGTEAFF. The CDR3 nucleotides read TGCAGTGCTCCTCTTGACGGGGGCACTGAAGCTTTCTTT.

This chain links TRBV3-1 with TRBJ2-4; D is undetermined. V was clipped by 2 bases and J by 1 base, with 9 bases between them. The germline V gene encodes CDR1 LGHDT and CDR2 YNNKEL (reference sequence). This CDR3 has 15 amino acids. CDR3 amino acids: CASSQSVRAKNIQYF. DNA for the CDR3: TGTGCCAGCAGCCAATCGGTCAGGGCCAAAAACATTCAGTACTTC.

In its sample, this clonotype was seen a few times. V usage is TRBV30 and J usage is TRBJ2-1, with D uncertain. CDR3 length: 12 amino acids. Germline-derived CDR1 and CDR2 are GTSNPN and SVGIG (reference sequence). The V end was cut by 3 bases, the J end by 7 bases, with 10 bases between. The CDR3 DNA reads as TGTGCCTGGAGCGCCGCCGTAAATGAGCAGTTCTTC. Translation gives CAWSAAVNEQFF.

Ten or more counts support this clonotype. The genes are TRBV2 and TRBJ1-2; D remains unclear. The CDR3 length is 13 residues. Trimming shortened V by 4 bases and J by 7 bases, and 13 bases separated the two germline ends. Germline values: CDR1 SNHLY, CDR2 FYNNEI. The CDR3: CASSGLVGFGYTF. The CDR3 bases are TGTGCCAGCAGTGGTTTAGTTGGCTTTGGCTACACCTTC.

The sample holds many counts of this clonotype. In DNA, the CDR3 is TGCAGCGCTGGATCGGTGCAGGGCTTGGGTCAGCCCCAGCATTTT. Protein sequence: CSAGSVQGLGQPQHF. The J gene is TRBJ1-5, the V gene TRBV29-1, with TRBD1 as a possible D gene (5 bases). Looked up from germline, CDR1 is SQVTM and CDR2 is ANQGSEA. V lost 7 bases to trimming and J lost 6 bases, with 22 bases between them. This CDR3 has 15 amino acids.

This clonotype was detected many times. The chain combines TRBV12-3 or TRBV12-4 with TRBJ1-2; D is unclear. The V gene lost 1 base and the J gene lost 6 bases, with 9 bases spanning the gap. The length of the CDR3 is 13 residues. CDR3 in amino acids: CASSLDLRHGYTF. Here the CDR3 DNA reads TGTGCCAGCAGTTTAGACCTCCGTCATGGCTACACCTTC.

Many counts were recorded for this clonotype. The chain recombines TRBV6-2 or TRBV6-3 with TRBJ2-7; TRBD1 matches 9 bases. The germline CDR1 and CDR2 sequences are MNHEY and SVGEGT. Unmatched junction bases numbered 6, after V lost 5 bases and J lost 4 bases. CDR3 size: 14 residues. The CDR3 loop is CASSRDRESYEQYF. DNA for the CDR3: TGTGCCAGCAGTCGGGACAGGGAGTCGTACGAGCAGTACTTC.

In this sample, this clonotype turned up many times. V is TRBV10-1 and J is TRBJ2-1; 15 bases line up with TRBD2. The CDR3 loop spans 15 amino acids. Germline loops: CDR1 WNHNN, CDR2 SYGVQD (reference sequence). The V and J ends lost 6 bases and 6 bases, in that order; junction bases with no gene match: 3. CDR3: CASSRTSGGVNEQFF. The CDR3 DNA reads as TGCGCCAGCAGCCGGACTAGCGGGGGGGTCAATGAGCAGTTCTTC.

This clonotype has just a few counts. This rearrangement joins TRBV10-2 to TRBJ1-1; TRBD1 is a possible D gene (5 bases). There are 14 residues in the CDR3. The V gene lost 6 bases and the J gene lost 1 base, with 12 bases spanning the gap. CDR1 is WSHSY and CDR2 is SAAADI in the germline V gene. CDR3 DNA sequence: TGCGCCAGCAGACTGGGACGGGCGAACACTGAAGCTTTCTTT. It is translated as CASRLGRANTEAFF.

In this sample, this clonotype turned up many times. The chain has TRBV6-5 and TRBJ2-7; no firm D call. Germline V gives CDR1 MNHEY, CDR2 SVGAGI. This CDR3 spans 15 amino acids. V shed 0 bases and J shed 0 bases, with 9 bases lying between them. CDR3 nucleotides: TGTGCCAGCAGTTACTCGTTCAGTGGCTCCTACGAGCAGTACTTC. Translating it yields CASSYSFSGSYEQYF.

This clonotype turned up a few times. This chain links TRBV4-2 with TRBJ2-5; 11 nucleotides line up with TRBD2. Germline CDR1 reads LGHNA; CDR2 reads YNFKEQ. CDR3 length: 19 residues. Losses at the gene ends were 3 bases for V and 2 bases for J; bases not matched to a gene: 14. The CDR3 DNA reads TGTGCCAGCAGCCACCCCCTTATGGCTAGCGGGGGGCAACAAGAGACCCAGTACTTC. Translated: CASSHPLMASGGQQETQYF.

This clonotype appeared many times. The J gene is TRBJ2-3, the V gene TRBV11-2; D unresolved. CDR1 is SGHAT and CDR2 is FQNNGV in the germline V gene. Trimming took off 3 bases at V and 4 bases at J, with 23 bases between the two ends. This CDR3 is built from 18 residues. The CDR3 reads CASSFLASRPGSSDTQYF. In DNA form, the CDR3 reads TGTGCCAGCAGCTTCCTCGCCTCGCGCCCCGGGTCCTCAGATACGCAGTATTTT.

This clonotype was recorded many times. V usage is TRBV29-1 and J usage is TRBJ1-1; D is undetermined. CDR1 SQVTM and CDR2 ANQGSEA come from the germline V gene. This CDR3 is built from 14 residues. The V end was cut by 4 bases, the J end by 1 base, with 13 bases between. The CDR3: CSVGQEYGNTEAFF. CDR3 coding DNA: TGCAGCGTTGGTCAGGAATACGGGAACACTGAAGCTTTCTTT.

This clonotype showed up many times. V is TRBV6-1 and J is TRBJ2-7, with 8 bases identical to TRBD2. Germline-derived CDR1 and CDR2 are MNHNS and SASEGT. The CDR3 extends over 16 amino acids. V dropped 5 bases and J dropped 4; count of bases not matched to a gene: 13. The CDR3 DNA reads TGTGCCAGCAGTCCTCGCGGGACTAGGGAGAGGTACGAGCAGTACTTC. Amino acid sequence: CASSPRGTRERYEQYF.

This clonotype was seen at least ten times. J is TRBJ1-5 and V is TRBV5-1; D might be TRBD1 (5 bases). The CDR3 has 14 residues. V was pared by 0 bases and J by 7 bases, with 11 bases between. Germline V CDR1 and CDR2: SGHRS, YFSETQ. The chain's CDR3 is CASSLGDSGQPQHF. DNA for the CDR3: TGCGCCAGCAGCTTGGGAGACAGTGGGCAGCCCCAGCATTTT.

At least ten counts were recorded for this clonotype. This chain connects TRBV18 to TRBJ2-1; TRBD1 might be the D (6 bases). This CDR3 region has 16 residues. With 0 bases removed from V and 3 bases from J, the gap between germline ends came to 12 bases. Germline V gene sequence: CDR1 KGHSH, CDR2 LQKENI. The CDR3 bases are TGTGCCAGCTCACCACCGGTACCCAGGGGCTACAATGAGCAGTTCTTC. Its protein is CASSPPVPRGYNEQFF.